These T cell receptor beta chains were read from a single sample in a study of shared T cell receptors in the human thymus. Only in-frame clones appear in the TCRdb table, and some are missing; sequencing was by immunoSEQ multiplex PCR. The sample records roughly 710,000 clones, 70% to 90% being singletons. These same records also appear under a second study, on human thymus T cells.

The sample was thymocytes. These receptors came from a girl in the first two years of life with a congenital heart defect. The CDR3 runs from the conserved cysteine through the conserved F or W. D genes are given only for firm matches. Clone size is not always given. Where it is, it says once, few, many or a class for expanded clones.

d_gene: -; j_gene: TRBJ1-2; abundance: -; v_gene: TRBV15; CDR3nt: TGTGCCACGCGATCACCCCCTTACTATGGCTACACCTTC; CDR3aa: CATRSPPYYGYTF
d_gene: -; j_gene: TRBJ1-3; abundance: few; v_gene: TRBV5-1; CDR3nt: TGCGCCAGCAGCTTGGACGGCTCTGGAAACACCATATATTTT; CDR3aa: CASSLDGSGNTIYF
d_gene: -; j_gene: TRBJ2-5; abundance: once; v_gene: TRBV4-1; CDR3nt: TGCGCCAGCAGCCAAGACCCCTTGGTTCGGGGACAAGAGACCCAGTACTTC; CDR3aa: CASSQDPLVRGQETQYF
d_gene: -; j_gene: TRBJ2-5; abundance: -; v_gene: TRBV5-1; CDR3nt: TGCGCCAGCAGCTTGAACGCGCTTCGAATACAAGAGACCCAGTACTTC; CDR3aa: CASSLNALRIQETQYF
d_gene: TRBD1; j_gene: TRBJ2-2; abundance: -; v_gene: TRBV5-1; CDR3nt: TGCGCCAGCAGCCCCGGGACAGGGGTTCCCGGGGAGCTGTTTTTT; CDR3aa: CASSPGTGVPGELFF
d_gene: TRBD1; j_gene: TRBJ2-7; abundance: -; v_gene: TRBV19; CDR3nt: TGTGCCAGTAGTATAAGGGGACAGGGGGCATCCTACGAGCAGTACTTC; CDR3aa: CASSIRGQGASYEQYF
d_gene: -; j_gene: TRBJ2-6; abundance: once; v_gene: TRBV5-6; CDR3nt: TGTGCCAGCAGCTTGCAGGGTAGCTCTGGGGCCAACGTCCTGACTTTC; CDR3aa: CASSLQGSSGANVLTF
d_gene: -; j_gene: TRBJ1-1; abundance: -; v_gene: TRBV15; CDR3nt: TGTGCCACCAGCAGAGCCCCGACAGTGTACACTGAAGCTTTCTTT; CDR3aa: CATSRAPTVYTEAFF
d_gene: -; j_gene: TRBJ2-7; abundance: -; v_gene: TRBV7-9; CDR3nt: TGTGCCAGCAGCTCGTGGGTGGGCTTCTACGAGCAGTACTTC; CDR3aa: CASSSWVGFYEQYF
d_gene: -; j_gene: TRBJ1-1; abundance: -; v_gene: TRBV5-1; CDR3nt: TGCGCCAGCAACGACATCATGGGGAGCACTGAAGCTTTCTTT; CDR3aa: CASNDIMGSTEAFF
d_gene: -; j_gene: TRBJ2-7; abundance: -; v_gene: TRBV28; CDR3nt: TGTGCCAGCAGCCTGCGGGTCTACACCTACGAGCAGTACTTC; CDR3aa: CASSLRVYTYEQYF
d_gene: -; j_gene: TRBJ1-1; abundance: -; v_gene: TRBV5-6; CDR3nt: TGTGCCAGCAGCTTGGCCGGGACAACGAACACTGAAGCTTTCTTT; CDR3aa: CASSLAGTTNTEAFF
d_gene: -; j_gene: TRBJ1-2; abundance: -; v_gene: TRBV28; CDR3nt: TGTGCCAGCAGTTTTGACACAGCTAACTATGGCTACACCTTC; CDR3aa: CASSFDTANYGYTF
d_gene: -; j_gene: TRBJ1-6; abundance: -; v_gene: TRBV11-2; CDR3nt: TGTGCCAGCAGCTACAGACCGGGGAGCTCCTATAATTCACCCCTCCACTTT; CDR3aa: CASSYRPGSSYNSPLHF
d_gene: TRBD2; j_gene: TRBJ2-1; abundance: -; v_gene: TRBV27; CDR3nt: TGTGCCAGCAGTTTAGGGAGGGAGGGGAGAAGTCTGAATGAGCAGTTCTTC; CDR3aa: CASSLGREGRSLNEQFF
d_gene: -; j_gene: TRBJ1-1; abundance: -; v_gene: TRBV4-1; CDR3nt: TGCGCCAGCAGCCAAGATCAGGTCACTACTGAAGCTTTCTTT; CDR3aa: CASSQDQVTTEAFF
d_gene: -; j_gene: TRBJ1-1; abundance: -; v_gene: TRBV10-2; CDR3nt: TGCGCCAGCAGTGAAAGGGGGGGTTCTTACGGAGCTTTCTTT; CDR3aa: CASSERGGSYGAFF
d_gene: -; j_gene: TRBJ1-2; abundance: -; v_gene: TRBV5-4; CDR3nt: TGTGCCAGCAGCTTGGATGGGGGGGCAGGGTATGGCTACACCTTC; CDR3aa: CASSLDGGAGYGYTF
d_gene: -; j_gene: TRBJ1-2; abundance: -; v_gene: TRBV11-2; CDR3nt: TGTGCCAGCAGCTTAGGGCCTCCCCGTGGCTACACCTTC; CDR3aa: CASSLGPPRGYTF
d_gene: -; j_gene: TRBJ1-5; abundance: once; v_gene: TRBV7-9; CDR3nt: TGTGCCAGCAGCTTAGAGGGGATGAATCAGCCCCAGCATTTT; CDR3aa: CASSLEGMNQPQHF
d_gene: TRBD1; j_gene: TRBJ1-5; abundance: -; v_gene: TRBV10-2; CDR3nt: TGCGCCAGCAAACCGAACAGGGGTAGCAATCAGCCCCAGCATTTT; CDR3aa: CASKPNRGSNQPQHF
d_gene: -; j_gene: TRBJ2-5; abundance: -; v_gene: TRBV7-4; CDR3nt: TGTGCCAGCAGCTTGTTGGACACCGAAGAGACCCAGTACTTC; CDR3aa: CASSLLDTEETQYF
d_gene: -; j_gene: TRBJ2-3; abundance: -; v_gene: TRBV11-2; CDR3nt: TGTGCCAGCAGCCTTAGGGGATTCACAGATACGCAGTATTTT; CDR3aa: CASSLRGFTDTQYF
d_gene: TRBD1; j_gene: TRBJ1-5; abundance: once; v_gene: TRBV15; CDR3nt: TGTGCCACCAGCAGAGATTTCCTCGATCGGACAGGTAATAATCAGCCCCAGCATTTT; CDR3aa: CATSRDFLDRTGNNQPQHF